The sequence of this T cell receptor (beta chain) was determined in a study of vaccination effects on CD4 cells after COVID-19. On this clone: Its antigen remains unidentified.

This CDR3 has 15 residues. Germline CDR1 MNHEY, CDR2 SVGAGI. V trimming: 2 bases; J trimming: 7 bases; junction bases outside the gene matches: 9. Study conclusions and caveats: In healthy vaccinees, only 1 of 255 vaccine-induced clones cross-reacted with common cold coronaviruses. Convalescent patients were scarce in the study, and it lacked early post-infection timepoints.

Viral peptide pools were used in the ViraFEST assay to expand antigen-specific CD4+ T cells, and sequencing came afterward. Culturing for 10 to 11 days preceded CD4+ T cell isolation. Nucleocapsid antibody tests were negative, and the vaccine recipients had no prior SARS-CoV-2 infection. Days 3 and 7 saw half the medium replaced with IL-2 medium. Method: immunoSEQ multiplex PCR; TCRdb's copy keeps in-frame clones and lacks some. The table records tens of thousands of clones, 65% to 85% of them present only once. The chain recombines TRBV6-5 with TRBJ1-2; 8 bases map to TRBD1. The TCR comes from a human donor who received a COVID-19 vaccine. The sequences come from CD4+ T cells from PBMCs cultured with HCoV-NL63 spike peptides, collected before COVID-19 vaccination. The CDR3 region is CASSYRSGQGGGYTF. CDR3 coding DNA: TGTGCCAGCAGTTACCGGTCCGGACAGGGTGGTGGCTACACCTTC.